The clone carrying this T cell receptor beta chain is a singleton in its sample. This sample is drawn from a study of blood T cell repertoires in COVID-19. About the research overall: Donors in the United States, Italy and Spain gave samples during acute or convalescent COVID-19.

Trimming stripped 2 bases from V and 7 bases from J, with 21 bases between. CDR3 size: 17 residues. Germline V gene sequence: CDR1 SGHDT, CDR2 YYEEEE. Some clones are missing from TCRdb's copy, which holds only in-frame ones; the method was immunoSEQ multiplex PCR. Seen here are 340,000 or so clones, around 85% observed once, and the top ten hold 4% to 5.5%. Individuals aged about 18 to 89 years were recruited from roughly 23 US areas. Participant-given clinical history determined each cohort assignment. This sequence was found in a woman aged 40-49 years with acute COVID-19. The chain recombines TRBV5-6 with TRBJ2-2; D perhaps matches TRBD2 (6 bases). The sample consisted of PBMCs or T cells enriched from blood (not recorded which). CDR3 nucleotide sequence: TGTGCCAGCAGCTTAATCCACGGGAGTAAGGGGAACGGGGAGCTGTTTTTT. Protein: CASSLIHGSKGNGELFF.